This TCR beta chain was sequenced for a study of blood T cells in healthy people across ages. Study at large: Through template switching, about one barcoded beta molecule was captured per two T cells, as measured in model experiments. General observations from the study: Roughly linear declines in TCR beta diversity per million T cells occurred with age.

Trimming left V 0 bases short and J 7 bases short, with 11 bases between. The germline CDR1 and CDR2 sequences are SGHRS and YFSETQ. This CDR3 has 13 amino acids. Concerning this clonotype itself: Its matching antigen is unknown. A much larger clone lies one base from this, so it may be a read error.

For the second PCR, which ran for 7 to 11 cycles, a sample-barcoded 5' primer and a J-beta primer mix were used. A 12-random-nucleotide template-switch adaptor tagged each cDNA molecule. TCRdb reprocessed the 5' RACE reads with MiXCR, giving one entry per CDR3 protein. The profile shows 600,000 or so distinct CDR3 sequences, under 30% of them singletons. The study recruited healthy Caucasian donors from Russia who were aged about 6 to 90. This clonotype originated in a woman over 75 in good health. The sample comprised blood. The V gene is TRBV5-1, the J gene TRBJ2-7, with D maybe TRBD1 (6 bases). CDR3 in amino acids: CASSLEQGNEQYF. The CDR3 nucleotides are TGCGCCAGCAGCTTGGAACAGGGCAATGAGCAGTACTTC.